The present T cell receptor beta chain was sequenced within a study of human T cells and chemical hapten exposure. Study at large: Weekly administration of diphenylcyclopropenone to the scalp of patients continued throughout the approximately 25-week study. Regarding the study as a whole: Expanded TCRs formed significantly more large CDR3 similarity clusters than controls.

This clonotype showed up many times. Its antigen is not known. The V end lost 4 bases, the J end lost 0 bases, and 4 bases lay between the germline ends. The CDR3 spans 14 residues. This sample's time point: patch test 1, 2 weeks after DPC sensitization. The treatment was: therapeutic diphenylcyclopropenone sensitization with weekly scalp DPC. Participating donors were patients with alopecia, aged 18 to 70 years, considered appropriate candidates for DPC. A single record per CDR3 protein comes from TCRdb applying MiXCR to the RACE reads. The table has about 380,000 distinct CDR3 sequences, roughly 4.8% seen once.

The sequence came from a woman in her 50s with alopecia areata. Some clones in this sample may be carry-over from other donors' samples. This sample comprised whole blood, obtained in connection with sensitization to the hapten diphenylcyclopropenone (DPC). V gene TRBV12-3 or TRBV12-4 combines with J gene TRBJ2-6, with unresolved D. CDR3 sequence reads: CASSSSSGANVLTF. The CDR3 DNA reads TGTGCCAGCAGTTCAAGCTCTGGGGCCAACGTCCTGACTTTC.